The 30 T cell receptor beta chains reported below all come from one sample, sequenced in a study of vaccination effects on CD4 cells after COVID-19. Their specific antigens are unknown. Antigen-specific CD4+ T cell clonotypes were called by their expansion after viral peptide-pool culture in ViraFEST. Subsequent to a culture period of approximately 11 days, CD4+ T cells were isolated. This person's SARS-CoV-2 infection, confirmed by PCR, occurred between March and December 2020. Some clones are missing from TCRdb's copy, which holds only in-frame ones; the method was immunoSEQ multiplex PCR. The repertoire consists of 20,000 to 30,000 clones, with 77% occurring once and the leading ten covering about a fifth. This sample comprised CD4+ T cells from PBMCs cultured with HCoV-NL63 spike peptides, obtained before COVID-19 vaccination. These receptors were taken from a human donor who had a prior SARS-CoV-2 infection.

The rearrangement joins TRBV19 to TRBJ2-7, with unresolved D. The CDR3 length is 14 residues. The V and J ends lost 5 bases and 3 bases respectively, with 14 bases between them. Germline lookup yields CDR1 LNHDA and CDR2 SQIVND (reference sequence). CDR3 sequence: CASSETRWDYEQYF. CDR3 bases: TGTGCCAGTAGTGAGACGCGGTGGGACTACGAGCAGTACTTC. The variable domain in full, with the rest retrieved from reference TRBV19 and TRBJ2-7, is DGGITQSPKYLFRKEGQNVTLSCEQNLNHDAMYWYRQDPGQGLRLIYYSQIVNDFQKGDIAEGYSVSREKKESFPLTVTSAQKNPTAFYLCASSETRWDYEQYFGPGTRLTVT.

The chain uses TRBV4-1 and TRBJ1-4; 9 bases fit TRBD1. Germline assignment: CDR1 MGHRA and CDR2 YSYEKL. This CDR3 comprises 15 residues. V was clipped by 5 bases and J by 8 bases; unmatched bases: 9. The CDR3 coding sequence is TGCGCCAGCAGCATTCGGGACAGGGAGTGGGAAAAACTGTTTTTT. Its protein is CASSIRDREWEKLFF.

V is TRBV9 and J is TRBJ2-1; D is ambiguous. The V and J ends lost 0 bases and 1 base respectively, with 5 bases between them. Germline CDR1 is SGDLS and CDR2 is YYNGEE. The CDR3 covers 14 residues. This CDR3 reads CASSVESSYNEQFF. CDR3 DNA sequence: TGTGCCAGCAGCGTAGAGAGTTCCTACAATGAGCAGTTCTTC.

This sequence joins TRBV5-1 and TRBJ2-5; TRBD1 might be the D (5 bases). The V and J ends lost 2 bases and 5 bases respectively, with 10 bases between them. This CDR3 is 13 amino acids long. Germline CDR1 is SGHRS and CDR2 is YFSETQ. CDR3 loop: CASSFSGWETQYF. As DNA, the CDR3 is TGCGCCAGCAGCTTCTCAGGGTGGGAGACCCAGTACTTC.

In nucleotides, the CDR3 is TGTGCCAGCAGCCGCCTTACAGGGGGCTATGGCTACACCTTC. Translating it yields CASSRLTGGYGYTF. The rearrangement uses TRBV3-1 (or the pseudogene TRBV3-2) and TRBJ1-2, with 8 bases lining up with TRBD1. Per the germline V gene, CDR1 is LGHDT and CDR2 is YNNKEL (reference sequence). The CDR3 loop spans 14 amino acids. Trimming at V came to 4 bases and at J to 4 bases, leaving 5 bases not matched to a gene.

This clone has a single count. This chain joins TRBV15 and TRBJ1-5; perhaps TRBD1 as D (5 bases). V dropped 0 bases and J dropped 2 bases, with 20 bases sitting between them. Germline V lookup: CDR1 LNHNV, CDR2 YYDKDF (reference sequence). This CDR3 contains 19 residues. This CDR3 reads CATSRDHLFRGEGNQPQHF. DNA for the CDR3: TGTGCCACCAGCAGAGATCATCTTTTCCGGGGGGAGGGCAATCAGCCCCAGCATTTT.

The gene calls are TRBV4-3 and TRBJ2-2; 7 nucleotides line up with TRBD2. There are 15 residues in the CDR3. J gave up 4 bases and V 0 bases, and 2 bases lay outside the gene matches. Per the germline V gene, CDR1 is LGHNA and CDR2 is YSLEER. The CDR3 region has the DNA TGCGCCAGCAGCCAAGAGCCGGGGGGCACCGGGGAGCTGTTTTTT. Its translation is CASSQEPGGTGELFF.

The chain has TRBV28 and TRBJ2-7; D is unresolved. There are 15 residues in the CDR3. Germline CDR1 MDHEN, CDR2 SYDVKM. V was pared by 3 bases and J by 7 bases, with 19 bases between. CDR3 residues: CASSFPPGSPWEQYF. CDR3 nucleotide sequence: TGTGCCAGCAGTTTTCCCCCTGGCTCCCCGTGGGAGCAGTACTTC. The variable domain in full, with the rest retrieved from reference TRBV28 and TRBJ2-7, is DVKVTQSSRYLVKRTGEKVFLECVQDMDHENMFWYRQDPGLGLRLIYFSYDVKMKEKGDIPEGYSVSREKKERFSLILESASTNQTSMYLCASSFPPGSPWEQYFGPGTRLTVT.

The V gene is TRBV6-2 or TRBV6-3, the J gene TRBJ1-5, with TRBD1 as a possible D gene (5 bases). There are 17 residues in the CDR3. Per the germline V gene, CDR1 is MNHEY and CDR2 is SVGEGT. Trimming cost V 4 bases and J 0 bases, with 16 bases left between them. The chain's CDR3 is CASSFLLGEISNQPQHF. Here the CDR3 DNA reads TGTGCCAGCAGTTTTCTTCTGGGGGAGATTAGCAATCAGCCCCAGCATTTT.

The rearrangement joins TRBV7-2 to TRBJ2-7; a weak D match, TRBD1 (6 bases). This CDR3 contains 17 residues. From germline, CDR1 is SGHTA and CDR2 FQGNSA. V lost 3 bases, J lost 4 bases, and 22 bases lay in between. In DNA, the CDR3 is TGTGCCAGCAGCTTTCGAATCACCAGGACAGAAAGTTACGAGCAGTACTTC. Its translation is CASSFRITRTESYEQYF. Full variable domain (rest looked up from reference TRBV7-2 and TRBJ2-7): GAGVSQSPSNKVTEKGKDVELRCDPISGHTALYWYRQSLGQGLEFLIYFQGNSAPDKSGLPSDRFSAERTGGSVSTLTIQRTQQEDSAVYLCASSFRITRTESYEQYFGPGTRLTVT.

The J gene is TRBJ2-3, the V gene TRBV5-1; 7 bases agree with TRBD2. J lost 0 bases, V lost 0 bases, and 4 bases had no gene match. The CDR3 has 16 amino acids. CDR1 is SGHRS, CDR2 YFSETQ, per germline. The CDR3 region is CASSLGLAASTDTQYF. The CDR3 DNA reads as TGCGCCAGCAGCTTGGGTCTAGCGGCTAGCACAGATACGCAGTATTTT.

The CDR3 here is CASSIWGSEETQYF. The CDR3 coding sequence is TGTGCCAGTAGTATATGGGGCAGCGAAGAGACCCAGTACTTC. This chain connects TRBV19 to TRBJ2-5; a possible D gene is TRBD1 (5 bases). V lost 2 bases to trimming and J lost 3 bases, with 10 bases between them. Germline CDR1 is LNHDA and CDR2 is SQIVND (reference sequence). The CDR3 length is 14 residues.

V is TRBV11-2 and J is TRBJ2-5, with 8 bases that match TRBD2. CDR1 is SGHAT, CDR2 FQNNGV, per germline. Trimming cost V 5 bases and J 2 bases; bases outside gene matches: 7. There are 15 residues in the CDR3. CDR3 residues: CASSVTSGPQETQYF. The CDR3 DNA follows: TGTGCCAGCAGCGTCACTAGCGGTCCTCAAGAGACCCAGTACTTC.

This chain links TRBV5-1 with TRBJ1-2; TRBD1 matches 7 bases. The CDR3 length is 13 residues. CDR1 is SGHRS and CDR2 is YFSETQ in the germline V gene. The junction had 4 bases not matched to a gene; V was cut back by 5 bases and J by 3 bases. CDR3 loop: CASRQDRDYGYTF. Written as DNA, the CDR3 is TGCGCCAGCAGACAAGACAGGGACTATGGCTACACCTTC. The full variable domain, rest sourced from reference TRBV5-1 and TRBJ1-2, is KAGVTQTPRYLIKTRGQQVTLSCSPISGHRSVSWYQQTPGQGLQFLFEYFSETQRNKGNFPGRFSGRQFSNSRSEMNVSTLELGDSALYLCASRQDRDYGYTFGSGTRLTVV.

The DNA of the CDR3 is TGTGCCAGCAGCGCTTGGGTCAGTAACTATGGCTACACCTTC. It translates to CASSAWVSNYGYTF. The chain uses TRBV5-4 and TRBJ1-2; D unresolved. V was clipped by 4 bases and J by 1 base, with 11 bases between them. The length of the CDR3 is 14 residues. The V gene's germline CDR1 is SGHNT and CDR2 YYREEE (reference sequence).

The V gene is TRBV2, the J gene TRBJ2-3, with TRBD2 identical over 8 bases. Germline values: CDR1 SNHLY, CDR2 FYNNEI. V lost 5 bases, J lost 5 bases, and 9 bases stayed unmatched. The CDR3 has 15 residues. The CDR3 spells CASSLAGLLRDTQYF. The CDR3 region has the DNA TGTGCCAGCAGTCTAGCGGGCCTACTTAGAGATACGCAGTATTTT.

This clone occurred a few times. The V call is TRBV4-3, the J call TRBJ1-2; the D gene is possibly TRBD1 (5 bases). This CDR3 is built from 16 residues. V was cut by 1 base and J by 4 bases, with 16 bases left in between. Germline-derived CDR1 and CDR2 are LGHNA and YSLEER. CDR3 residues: CASSQVNPQGAYGYTF. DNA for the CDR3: TGCGCCAGCAGCCAAGTCAATCCCCAGGGCGCCTATGGCTACACCTTC.

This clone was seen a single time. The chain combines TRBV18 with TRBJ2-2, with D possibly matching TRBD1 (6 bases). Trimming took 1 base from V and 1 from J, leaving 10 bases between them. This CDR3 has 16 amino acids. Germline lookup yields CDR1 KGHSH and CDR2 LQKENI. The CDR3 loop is CASSPQGDMNTGELFF. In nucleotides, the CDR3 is TGTGCCAGCTCACCACAAGGGGACATGAACACCGGGGAGCTGTTTTTT. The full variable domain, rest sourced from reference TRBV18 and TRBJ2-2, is NAGVMQNPRHLVRRRGQEARLRCSPMKGHSHVYWYRQLPEEGLKFMVYLQKENIIDESGMPKERFSAEFPKEGPSILRIQQVVRGDSAAYFCASSPQGDMNTGELFFGEGSRLTVL.

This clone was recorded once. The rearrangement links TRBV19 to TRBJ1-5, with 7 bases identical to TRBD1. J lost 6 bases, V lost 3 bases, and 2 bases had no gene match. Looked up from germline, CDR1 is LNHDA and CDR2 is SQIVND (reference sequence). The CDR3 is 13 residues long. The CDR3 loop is CASSIQGGQPQHF. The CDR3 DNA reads TGTGCCAGTAGTATTCAGGGGGGTCAGCCCCAGCATTTT.

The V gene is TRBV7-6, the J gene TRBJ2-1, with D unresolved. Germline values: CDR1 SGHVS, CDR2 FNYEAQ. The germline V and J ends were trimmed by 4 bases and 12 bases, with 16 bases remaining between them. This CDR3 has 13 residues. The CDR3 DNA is TGTGCCAGCAGCTCCGGCCGGTACCTGGGGCAGTTCTTC. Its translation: CASSSGRYLGQFF.

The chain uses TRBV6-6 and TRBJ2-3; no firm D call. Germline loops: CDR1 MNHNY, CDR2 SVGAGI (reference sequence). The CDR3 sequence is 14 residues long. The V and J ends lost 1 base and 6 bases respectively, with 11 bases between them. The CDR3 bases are TGTGCCAGCAGTTACTGGCAGTTCAAGGATACGCAGTATTTT. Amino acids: CASSYWQFKDTQYF.

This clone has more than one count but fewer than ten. The CDR3: CASSSQAGGVTDTQYF. The DNA of the CDR3 is TGTGCCAGCAGCTCACAAGCGGGAGGGGTGACAGATACGCAGTATTTT. The J gene is TRBJ2-3, the V gene TRBV13, with 10 bases matching TRBD2. The junction had 7 bases not matched to a gene; V was cut back by 4 bases and J by 3 bases. The germline gives CDR1 PRHDT, CDR2 FYEKMQ (reference sequence). This CDR3 is 16 amino acids long.

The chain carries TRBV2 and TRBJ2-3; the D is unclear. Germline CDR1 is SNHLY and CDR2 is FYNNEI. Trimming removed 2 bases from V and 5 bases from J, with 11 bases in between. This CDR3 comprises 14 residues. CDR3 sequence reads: CASSERQVGDTQYF. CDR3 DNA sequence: TGTGCCAGCAGTGAACGCCAGGTCGGAGATACGCAGTATTTT.

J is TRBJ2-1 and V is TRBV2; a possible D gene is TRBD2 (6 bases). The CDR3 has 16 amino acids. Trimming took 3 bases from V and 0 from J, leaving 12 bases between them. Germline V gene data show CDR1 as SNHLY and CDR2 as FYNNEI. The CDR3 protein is CASSDPGGSSYNEQFF. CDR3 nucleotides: TGTGCCAGCAGTGATCCCGGGGGAAGCTCCTACAATGAGCAGTTCTTC.

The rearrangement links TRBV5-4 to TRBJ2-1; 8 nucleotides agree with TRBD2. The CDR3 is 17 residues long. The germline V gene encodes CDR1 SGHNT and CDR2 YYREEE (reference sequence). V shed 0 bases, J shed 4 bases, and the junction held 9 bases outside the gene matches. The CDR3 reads CASSLVLAGTTYNEQFF. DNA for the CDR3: TGTGCCAGCAGCTTGGTGTTAGCGGGGACCACTTACAATGAGCAGTTCTTC.

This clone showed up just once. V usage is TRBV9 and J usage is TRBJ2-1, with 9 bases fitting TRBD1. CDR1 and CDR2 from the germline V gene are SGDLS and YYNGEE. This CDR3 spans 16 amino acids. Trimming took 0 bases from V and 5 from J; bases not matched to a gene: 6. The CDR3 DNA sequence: TGTGCCAGCAGCGTAGTTTCCGGGACAGGGCACAATGAGCAGTTCTTC. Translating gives CASSVVSGTGHNEQFF.

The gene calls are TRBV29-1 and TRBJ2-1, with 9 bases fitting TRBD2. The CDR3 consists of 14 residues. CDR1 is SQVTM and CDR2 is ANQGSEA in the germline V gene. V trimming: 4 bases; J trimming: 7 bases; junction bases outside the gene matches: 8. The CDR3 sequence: CSVGAGGGYNEQFF. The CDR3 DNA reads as TGCAGCGTTGGTGCGGGAGGGGGATATAATGAGCAGTTCTTC.

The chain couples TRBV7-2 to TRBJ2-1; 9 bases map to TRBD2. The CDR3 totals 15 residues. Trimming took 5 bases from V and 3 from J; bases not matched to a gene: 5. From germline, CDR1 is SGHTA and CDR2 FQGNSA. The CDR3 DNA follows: TGTGCCAGCAGCCCTTTAGCGGGAGTCTACAATGAGCAGTTCTTC. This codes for CASSPLAGVYNEQFF.

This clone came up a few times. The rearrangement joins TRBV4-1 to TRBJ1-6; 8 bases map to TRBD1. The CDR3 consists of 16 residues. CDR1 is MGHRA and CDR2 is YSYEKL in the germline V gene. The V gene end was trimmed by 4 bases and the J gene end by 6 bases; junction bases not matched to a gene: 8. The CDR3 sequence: CASSPTDRAVNSPLHF. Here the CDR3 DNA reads TGCGCCAGCAGCCCTACGGACAGGGCAGTTAATTCACCCCTCCACTTT.

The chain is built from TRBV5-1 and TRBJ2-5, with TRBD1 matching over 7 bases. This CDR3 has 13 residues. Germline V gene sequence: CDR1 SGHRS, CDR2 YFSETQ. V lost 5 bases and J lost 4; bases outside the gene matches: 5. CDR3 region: CASRKGALETQYF. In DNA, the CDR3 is TGCGCCAGCAGGAAGGGGGCGTTAGAGACCCAGTACTTC.